This TCR beta chain is from a study of blood T cell repertoires in COVID-19. Study-level information: The samples span acute and convalescent COVID-19 from the United States, Italy and Spain. From T cells, B-cell-depleted T cells, or PBMCs came the material, which was cDNA or gDNA.

This clone was seen a single time. In the authors' methods: Cell counts per sample came from amplifying reference gene primers. The table came from immunoSEQ multiplex PCR; TCRdb's copy has only in-frame clones and leaves some out. V, J and clone size were drawn from that table, and D and trimming were deduced from the DNA. The sample includes about 65,000 clones, approximately 80% of them seen just once. From germline, CDR1 is LNHDA and CDR2 SQIVND (reference sequence). The CDR3 runs to 16 residues. With 4 bases removed from V and 0 bases from J, the gap between germline ends came to 13 bases. The chain joins TRBV19 to TRBJ1-5; D might be TRBD1 (6 bases). This receptor was obtained from an elderly man with acute or convalescent COVID-19. The specimen was peripheral blood. The CDR3 DNA reads as TGTGCCAGTAGTACAGGGGCCCCAACTAGCAATCAGCCCCAGCATTTT. It specifies CASSTGAPTSNQPQHF.